These 2 T cell receptor beta chains originate from one sample sequenced in a study of blood T cell repertoires in COVID-19. The data were produced by immunoSEQ multiplex PCR, yet TCRdb's version contains in-frame clones alone and is incomplete. The table shows over 35,000 clones, with around 78% occurring only once. Sequencing input: peripheral blood. All receptors derive from a man in his 60s with acute or convalescent COVID-19.

This clone has just a few counts. This chain joins TRBV10-3 and TRBJ1-3; maybe TRBD1 (6 bases). The germline V and J ends were trimmed by 11 bases and 14 bases, with 16 bases remaining between them. The CDR3 is made up of 10 amino acids. Germline CDR1 is ENHRY and CDR2 is SYGVKD. The DNA for the CDR3 is TGTGCCTTAGACGGGGGGCCCCTATATTTT. Residues: CALDGGPLYF.

The J gene is TRBJ2-7, the V gene TRBV24-1, with 9 bases fitting TRBD1. J gave up 3 bases and V 6 bases, and 2 bases lay outside the gene matches. CDR1 and CDR2 (germline): KGHDR, SFDVKD. CDR3 length: 13 amino acids. CDR3: CATSWGQGYEQYF. The CDR3 DNA reads TGTGCCACCAGTTGGGGACAGGGCTACGAGCAGTACTTC.